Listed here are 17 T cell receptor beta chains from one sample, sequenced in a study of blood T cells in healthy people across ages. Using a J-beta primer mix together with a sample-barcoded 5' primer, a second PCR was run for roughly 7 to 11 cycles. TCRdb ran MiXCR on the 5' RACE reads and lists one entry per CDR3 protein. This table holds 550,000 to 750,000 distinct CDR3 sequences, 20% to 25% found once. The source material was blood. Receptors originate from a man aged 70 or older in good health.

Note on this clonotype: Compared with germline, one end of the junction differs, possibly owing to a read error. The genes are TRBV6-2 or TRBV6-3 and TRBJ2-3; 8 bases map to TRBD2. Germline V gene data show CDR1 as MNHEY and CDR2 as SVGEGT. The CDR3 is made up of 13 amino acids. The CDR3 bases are TGTGTCAGCAGAGGCGGGAGGCCAGATACGCAGTATTTT. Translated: CVSRGGRPDTQYF.

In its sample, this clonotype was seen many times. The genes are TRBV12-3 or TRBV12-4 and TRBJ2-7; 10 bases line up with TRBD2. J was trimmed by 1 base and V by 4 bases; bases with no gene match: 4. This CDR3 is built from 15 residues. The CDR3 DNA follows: TGTGCCAGCAGTTCCCCGACTAGCGGGTCCTACGAGCAGTACTTC. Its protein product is CASSSPTSGSYEQYF.

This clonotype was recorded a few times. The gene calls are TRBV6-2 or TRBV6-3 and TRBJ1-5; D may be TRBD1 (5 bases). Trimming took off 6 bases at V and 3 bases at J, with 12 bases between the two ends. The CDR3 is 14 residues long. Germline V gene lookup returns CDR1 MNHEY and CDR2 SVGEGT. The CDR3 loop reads CASRSDRFNQPQHF. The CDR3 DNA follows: TGTGCCAGCAGAAGCGACAGATTCAATCAGCCCCAGCATTTT.

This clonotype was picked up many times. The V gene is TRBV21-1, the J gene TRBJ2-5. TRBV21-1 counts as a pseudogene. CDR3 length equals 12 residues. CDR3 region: CASSKVSGNQYF. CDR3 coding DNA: TGTGCCAGCAGCAAAGTTTCCGGAAACCAGTACTTC.

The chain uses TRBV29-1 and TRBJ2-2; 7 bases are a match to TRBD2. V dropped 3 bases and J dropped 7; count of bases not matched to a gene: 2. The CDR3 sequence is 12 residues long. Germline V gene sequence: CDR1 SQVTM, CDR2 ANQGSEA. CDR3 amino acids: CSVEGGYGELFF. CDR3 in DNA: TGCAGCGTTGAGGGGGGGTACGGGGAGCTGTTTTTT.

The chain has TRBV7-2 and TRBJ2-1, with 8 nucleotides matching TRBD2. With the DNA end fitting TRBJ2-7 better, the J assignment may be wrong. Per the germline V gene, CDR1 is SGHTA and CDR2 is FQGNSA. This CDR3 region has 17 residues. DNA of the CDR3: TGTGCCAGCAGCTTATATTTAGCGGGACCGAATACCTACGAGCAGTACTTC. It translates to CASSLYLAGPNTYEQYF.

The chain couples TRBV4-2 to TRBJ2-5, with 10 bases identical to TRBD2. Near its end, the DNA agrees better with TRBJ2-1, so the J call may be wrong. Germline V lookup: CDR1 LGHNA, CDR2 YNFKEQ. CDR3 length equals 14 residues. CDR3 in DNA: TGTGCCAGCAGCCAAGGAACTAGCGGGATAGGGCAGTTCTTC. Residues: CASSQGTSGIGQFF.

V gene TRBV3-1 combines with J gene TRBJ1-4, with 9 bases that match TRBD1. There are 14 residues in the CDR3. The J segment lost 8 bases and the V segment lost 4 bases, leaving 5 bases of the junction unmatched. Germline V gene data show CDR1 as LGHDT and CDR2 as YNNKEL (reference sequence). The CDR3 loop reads CASSLGQGKEKLFF. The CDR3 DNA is TGTGCCAGCAGCCTCGGACAGGGGAAGGAAAAACTGTTTTTT.

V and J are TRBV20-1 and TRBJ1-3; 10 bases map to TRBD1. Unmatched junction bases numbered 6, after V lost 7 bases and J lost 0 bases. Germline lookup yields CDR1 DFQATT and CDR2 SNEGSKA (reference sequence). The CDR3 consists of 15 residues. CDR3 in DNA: TGCAGTGAAAAGGGACAGGGGAACTCTGGAAACACCATATATTTT. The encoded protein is CSEKGQGNSGNTIYF.

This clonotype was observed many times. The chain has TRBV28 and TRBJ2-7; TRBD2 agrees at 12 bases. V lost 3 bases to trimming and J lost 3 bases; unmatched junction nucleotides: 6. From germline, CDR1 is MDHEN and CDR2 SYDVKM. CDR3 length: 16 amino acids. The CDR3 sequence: CASSLPTSGSDYEQYF. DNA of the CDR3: TGTGCCAGCAGTTTGCCGACTAGCGGGAGTGACTACGAGCAGTACTTC.

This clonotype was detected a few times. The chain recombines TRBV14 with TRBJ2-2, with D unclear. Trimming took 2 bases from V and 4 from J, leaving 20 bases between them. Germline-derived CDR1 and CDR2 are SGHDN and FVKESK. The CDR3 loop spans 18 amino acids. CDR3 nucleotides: TGTGCCAGCAGCCAACAAGGGTTAAATTCGCATGGCACCGGGGAGCTGTTTTTT. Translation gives CASSQQGLNSHGTGELFF.

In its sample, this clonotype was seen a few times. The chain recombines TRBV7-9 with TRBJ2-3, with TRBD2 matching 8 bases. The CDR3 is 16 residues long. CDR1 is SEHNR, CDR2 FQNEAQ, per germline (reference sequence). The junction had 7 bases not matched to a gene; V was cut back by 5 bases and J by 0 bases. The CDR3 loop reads CASSRTSTSSTDTQYF. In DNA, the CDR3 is TGTGCCAGCAGCCGGACTAGCACATCGAGCACAGATACGCAGTATTTT.

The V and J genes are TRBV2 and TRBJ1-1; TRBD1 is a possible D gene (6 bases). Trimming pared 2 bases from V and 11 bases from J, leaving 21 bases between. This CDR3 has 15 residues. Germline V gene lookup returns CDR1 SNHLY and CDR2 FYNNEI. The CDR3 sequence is CASSETRDTLGGAFF. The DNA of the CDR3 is TGTGCCAGCAGTGAAACCCGGGACACTCTCGGGGGGGCTTTCTTT.

For the CDR3, the DNA is TGCAGTGCTAGAGGTAGAGTCAGCGGACTGTACGAGCAGTACTTC. Translating it yields CSARGRVSGLYEQYF. V gene TRBV20-1 combines with J gene TRBJ2-7; possibly TRBD2 for D (5 bases). Germline CDR1 and CDR2: DFQATT and SNEGSKA (reference sequence). V lost 1 base, J lost 4 bases, and 17 bases lay in between. The CDR3 consists of 15 residues.

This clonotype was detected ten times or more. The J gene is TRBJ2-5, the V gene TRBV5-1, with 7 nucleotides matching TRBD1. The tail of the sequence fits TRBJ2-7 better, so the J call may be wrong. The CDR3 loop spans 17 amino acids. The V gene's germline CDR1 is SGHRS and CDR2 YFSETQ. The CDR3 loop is CASSLARRQGVGYEQYF. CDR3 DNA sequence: TGCGCCAGCAGCTTGGCTCGGCGACAGGGTGTTGGCTACGAGCAGTACTTC.

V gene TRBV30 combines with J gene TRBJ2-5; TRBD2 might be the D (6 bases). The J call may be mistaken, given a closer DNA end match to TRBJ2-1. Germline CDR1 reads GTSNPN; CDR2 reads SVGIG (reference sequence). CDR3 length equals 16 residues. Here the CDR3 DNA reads TGTGCCTGGGAATCCCTTAGCGGAAGGGCTGGCAATGAGCAGTTCTTC. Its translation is CAWESLSGRAGNEQFF.

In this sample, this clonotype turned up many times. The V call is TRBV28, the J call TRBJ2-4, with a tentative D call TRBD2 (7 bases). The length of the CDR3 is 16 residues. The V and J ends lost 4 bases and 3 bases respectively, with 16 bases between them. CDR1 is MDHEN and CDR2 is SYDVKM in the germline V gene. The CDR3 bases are TGTGCCAGCAGTTCCGCGGGAGAGGGGGACAAAAACATTCAGTACTTC. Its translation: CASSSAGEGDKNIQYF.